Below are 32 T cell receptor beta chains sequenced from a single sample in a study of shared clonotypes between healthy human individuals. Naive-designated CD8 cells lacked CD45RO, were positively enriched for CCR7, and omitted terminally differentiated effector memory CD45RA+ cells. The data were produced by immunoSEQ multiplex PCR, yet TCRdb's version contains in-frame clones alone and is incomplete. Here the sample spans about 2.1 million clones, 93% being singletons. Sequenced: naive CD8+ T cells from PBMCs. Every receptor here comes from a man aged 18 to 30 in good health. Some clones in this sample may be carry-over from other donors' samples.

This chain uses TRBV19 with TRBJ1-5, with D unclear. The CDR3 spans 11 residues. With 4 bases removed from V and 9 bases from J, the gap between germline ends came to 7 bases. Germline CDR1 is LNHDA and CDR2 is SQIVND (reference sequence). CDR3: CASSKGLPQHF. In nucleotides, the CDR3 is TGTGCCAGTAGTAAAGGGTTGCCCCAGCATTTT.

The chain carries TRBV9 and TRBJ1-1; a weak D match, TRBD1 (5 bases). V lost 0 bases and J 3 bases, leaving 21 bases between the germline ends. CDR3 length: 18 residues. CDR1 SGDLS and CDR2 YYNGEE come from the germline V gene. The CDR3 region is CASSVGGGLRLLDTEAFF. The CDR3 region has the DNA TGTGCCAGCAGCGTAGGCGGGGGACTCAGGCTCTTGGACACTGAAGCTTTCTTT.

This chain uses TRBV2 with TRBJ1-5; D gene uncertain. The germline CDR1 and CDR2 sequences are SNHLY and FYNNEI. This CDR3 spans 14 amino acids. V was cut by 4 bases and J by 3 bases, with 10 bases left in between. The CDR3 DNA sequence: TGTGCCAGCAGTGTAGAGGTGGACAATCAGCCCCAGCATTTT. Encoded protein: CASSVEVDNQPQHF.

The rearrangement uses TRBV9 and TRBJ2-1; the match to TRBD2 covers 7 bases. The CDR3 is made up of 13 amino acids. In germline, CDR1 is SGDLS, CDR2 YYNGEE. Trimming cost V 4 bases and J 5 bases; bases outside gene matches: 3. The DNA for the CDR3 is TGTGCCAGCAGCTCCGCGGGGGACAATGAGCAGTTCTTC. The encoded protein is CASSSAGDNEQFF. The complete variable domain, with remaining parts taken from reference TRBV9 and TRBJ2-1, reads DSGVTQTPKHLITATGQRVTLRCSPRSGDLSVYWYQQSLDQGLQFLIQYYNGEERAKGNILERFSAQQFPDLHSELNLSSLELGDSALYFCASSSAGDNEQFFGPGTRLTVL.

The chain couples TRBV6-1 to TRBJ1-5; D gene uncertain. CDR3 length: 14 residues. The V end lost 7 bases, the J end lost 2 bases, and 12 bases lay between the germline ends. CDR1 MNHNS and CDR2 SASEGT come from the germline V gene. CDR3 DNA sequence: TGTGCCAGCAAGGGAGGTCAGGGCAATCAGCCCCAGCATTTT. It specifies CASKGGQGNQPQHF.

The CDR3 region is CASSQAYGSGNTEAFF. For the CDR3, the DNA is TGTGCCAGCAGCCAAGCTTATGGTTCCGGGAACACTGAAGCTTTCTTT. The chain links TRBV4-2 to TRBJ1-1; D gene uncertain. The CDR3 length is 16 residues. Trimming stripped 1 base from V and 1 base from J, with 13 bases between. CDR1 and CDR2 (germline): LGHNA, YNFKEQ.

The count of this clone is one. The chain is built from TRBV9 and TRBJ2-3; 8 nucleotides line up with TRBD2. The CDR3 covers 16 residues. The junction had 6 bases not matched to a gene; V was cut back by 0 bases and J by 3 bases. Germline lookup yields CDR1 SGDLS and CDR2 YYNGEE. Here the CDR3 reads CASSVGGLEGTDTQYF. The DNA for the CDR3 is TGTGCCAGCAGCGTAGGGGGACTAGAAGGGACAGATACGCAGTATTTT.

In its sample, this clone was seen once. This CDR3 reads CASSSGTSGRVITDTQYF. In DNA, the CDR3 is TGTGCCAGCAGCTCGGGGACTAGCGGGAGGGTAATCACAGATACGCAGTATTTT. V gene TRBV7-3 combines with J gene TRBJ2-3; 16 bases fit TRBD2. The germline CDR1 and CDR2 sequences are SGHTA and FQGTGA. The V and J ends lost 4 bases and 2 bases, in that order; junction bases with no gene match: 6. The CDR3 length is 18 residues.

The rearrangement uses TRBV19 and TRBJ1-5; D is possibly TRBD1 (5 bases). CDR3 length: 16 residues. Trimming removed 7 bases from V and 7 bases from J, with 23 bases in between. Per the germline V gene, CDR1 is LNHDA and CDR2 is SQIVND (reference sequence). The CDR3 protein is CASKARLGGREQPQHF. CDR3 DNA sequence: TGTGCCAGTAAAGCTCGTTTGGGGGGTAGAGAGCAGCCCCAGCATTTT.

The chain has TRBV14 and TRBJ2-3, with D possibly being TRBD1 or TRBD2 (5 bases each). The CDR3 runs to 13 residues. Germline V CDR1 and CDR2: SGHDN, FVKESK. The V end lost 8 bases, the J end lost 5 bases, and 14 bases lay between the germline ends. The CDR3 loop is CASSQGAVDTQYF. The CDR3 nucleotides are TGTGCCAGCTCCCAGGGAGCGGTAGATACGCAGTATTTT.

This clone was counted only a few times. This chain uses TRBV5-5 with TRBJ2-1; perhaps TRBD2 as D (7 bases). Trimming removed 2 bases from V and 4 bases from J, with 16 bases in between. CDR3 length: 16 residues. Germline V gene data show CDR1 as SGHKS and CDR2 as YYEKEE (reference sequence). This CDR3 reads CASSLPGGGLYNEQFF. The CDR3 DNA follows: TGTGCCAGCAGCTTACCGGGCGGGGGCCTGTACAATGAGCAGTTCTTC.

J is TRBJ1-1 and V is TRBV28; D perhaps matches TRBD1 (6 bases). V gave up 6 bases and J gave up 0 bases, with 26 bases separating them. The CDR3 sequence is 19 residues long. Germline V gene data show CDR1 as MDHEN and CDR2 as SYDVKM. CDR3 loop: CASSDNQDTLKGVNTEAFF. The CDR3 DNA follows: TGTGCCAGCAGCGACAATCAGGACACCCTAAAGGGGGTGAACACTGAAGCTTTCTTT.

V is TRBV27 and J is TRBJ2-7, with D unclear. Germline V gives CDR1 MNHEY, CDR2 SMNVEV (reference sequence). Deletions cut 4 bases from V and 4 bases from J, with 17 bases between. CDR3 length: 15 residues. CDR3 sequence (DNA): TGTGCCAGCAGTTCCCCCTCTCGGATACTTTACGAGCAGTACTTC. This translates into CASSSPSRILYEQYF.

This chain uses TRBV19 with TRBJ1-1; the match to TRBD1 covers 7 bases. From germline, CDR1 is LNHDA and CDR2 SQIVND (reference sequence). The CDR3 has 15 residues. V was pared by 3 bases and J by 4 bases, with 8 bases of the junction left unmatched. CDR3 DNA sequence: TGTGCCAGTAGTATCAATTACAGGGGTGGCACTGAAGCTTTCTTT. Its translation is CASSINYRGGTEAFF.

The J gene is TRBJ1-5, the V gene TRBV5-6; TRBD1 is a possible D gene (5 bases). Germline V gene data show CDR1 as SGHDT and CDR2 as YYEEEE. CDR3 length: 13 residues. Trimming cost V 1 base and J 5 bases, with 7 bases left between them. DNA of the CDR3: TGTGCCAGCAGCTTGCAGGGAGATCAGCCCCAGCATTTT. The encoded protein is CASSLQGDQPQHF.

This clone was seen once. The rearrangement links TRBV28 to TRBJ2-6; 7 nucleotides line up with TRBD1. CDR3 length equals 17 residues. Germline V gene data show CDR1 as MDHEN and CDR2 as SYDVKM. J gave up 4 bases and V 6 bases, and 12 bases lay outside the gene matches. The CDR3: CASRTDRAALGANVLTF. CDR3 DNA: TGTGCCAGCAGAACCGACAGGGCCGCCCTCGGGGCCAACGTCCTGACTTTC.

The CDR3 DNA reads TGTGCCAGCAGTTTATGGCAGGAGGATGAAAAACTGTTTTTT. Translated: CASSLWQEDEKLFF. This chain connects TRBV28 to TRBJ1-4; no reliable D call. Germline CDR1 is MDHEN and CDR2 is SYDVKM. The CDR3 length is 14 residues. The V end was cut by 0 bases, the J end by 6 bases, with 8 bases between.

The chain uses TRBV7-3 and TRBJ2-1, with TRBD2 as a possible D gene (6 bases). Trimming left V 1 base short and J 7 bases short, with 11 bases between. This CDR3 is built from 14 residues. CDR1 and CDR2 (germline): SGHTA, FQGTGA. CDR3 protein: CASSLIGSRNEQFF. The CDR3 coding sequence is TGTGCCAGCAGCTTAATCGGGAGTCGGAATGAGCAGTTCTTC.

The J gene is TRBJ1-2, the V gene TRBV10-3; D might be TRBD1 (6 bases). The V and J ends lost 3 bases and 6 bases respectively, with 11 bases between them. CDR1 ENHRY and CDR2 SYGVKD come from the germline V gene. The length of the CDR3 is 13 residues. The CDR3 loop is CAISDRGGDGYTF. CDR3 bases: TGTGCCATCAGTGACAGGGGTGGGGATGGCTACACCTTC.

The rearrangement joins TRBV7-9 to TRBJ2-2, with 15 bases lining up with TRBD2. Germline values: CDR1 SEHNR, CDR2 FQNEAQ (reference sequence). V lost 5 bases, J lost 3 bases, and 4 bases stayed unmatched. The CDR3 totals 17 residues. The CDR3 nucleotides read TGTGCCAGCAGCCGGGGACTAGCGGGAGGCGACACCGGGGAGCTGTTTTTT. Protein: CASSRGLAGGDTGELFF.

This chain joins TRBV7-8 and TRBJ1-2, with TRBD1 matching over 8 bases. The CDR3 extends over 15 amino acids. Per germline, CDR1 SGHVS and CDR2 FQNEAQ. The trim removed 5 bases at V and 8 bases at J, leaving 13 bases unmatched. CDR3 sequence: CASSTGGDGALGYTF. As DNA, the CDR3 is TGTGCCAGCAGCACAGGGGGTGATGGGGCGCTGGGCTACACCTTC.

The chain joins TRBV6-4 to TRBJ2-6; 7 bases are a match to TRBD1. This CDR3 region has 18 residues. Germline lookup yields CDR1 MRHNA and CDR2 SNTAGT. J gave up 0 bases and V 7 bases, and 12 bases lay outside the gene matches. The CDR3 sequence is CASTDVDRISSGANVLTF. The DNA of the CDR3 is TGTGCCAGCACCGACGTGGACAGGATAAGCTCTGGGGCCAACGTCCTGACTTTC.

The chain carries TRBV9 and TRBJ2-1; 13 nucleotides match TRBD2. V was pared by 3 bases and J by 8 bases, with 5 bases of the junction left unmatched. Germline CDR1 is SGDLS and CDR2 is YYNGEE. The CDR3 extends over 15 amino acids. The CDR3, as DNA: TGTGCCAGCAGCGCCTACGGACTAGCGGGAGATGAGCAGTTCTTC. Translated, it gives CASSAYGLAGDEQFF. Full variable domain (missing parts from reference TRBV9 and TRBJ2-1): DSGVTQTPKHLITATGQRVTLRCSPRSGDLSVYWYQQSLDQGLQFLIQYYNGEERAKGNILERFSAQQFPDLHSELNLSSLELGDSALYFCASSAYGLAGDEQFFGPGTRLTVL.

The chain recombines TRBV28 with TRBJ2-7, with D unresolved. V lost 5 bases to trimming and J lost 4 bases, with 15 bases between them. This CDR3 comprises 14 residues. Germline V CDR1 and CDR2: MDHEN, SYDVKM. The CDR3 sequence is CASSPVGLRYEQYF. In nucleotides, the CDR3 is TGTGCCAGCAGTCCCGTAGGGTTGAGGTACGAGCAGTACTTC.

In DNA form, the CDR3 reads TGTGCCTGGAAACCCTTTCTCACATGGGCCGGGGAGCTGTTTTTT. Protein: CAWKPFLTWAGELFF. The V and J genes are TRBV30 and TRBJ2-2; no firm D call. Germline loops: CDR1 GTSNPN, CDR2 SVGIG (reference sequence). Trimming shortened V by 4 bases and J by 6 bases, and 18 bases separated the two germline ends. The CDR3 covers 15 residues. Full variable domain (remainder filled in from reference TRBV30 and TRBJ2-2): SQTIHQWPATLVQPVGSPLSLECTVEGTSNPNLYWYRQAAGRGLQLLFYSVGIGQISSEVPQNLSASRPQDRQFILSSKKLLLSDSGFYLCAWKPFLTWAGELFFGEGSRLTVL.

This clone was seen once. The V call is TRBV5-4, the J call TRBJ1-2; D gene ambiguous. Germline lookup yields CDR1 SGHNT and CDR2 YYREEE (reference sequence). The CDR3 contains 15 residues. V dropped 1 base and J dropped 4 bases, with 14 bases sitting between them. CDR3 DNA sequence: TGTGCCAGCAGCTTGTGGGGTTACCCTGGCTATGGCTACACCTTC. Residues: CASSLWGYPGYGYTF.

V gene TRBV9 combines with J gene TRBJ2-7, with 7 bases aligning to TRBD1. CDR3 length: 15 residues. In germline, CDR1 is SGDLS, CDR2 YYNGEE. J gave up 5 bases and V 3 bases, and 11 bases lay outside the gene matches. CDR3 amino acids: CASSAQGITGDEQYF. CDR3 sequence (DNA): TGTGCCAGCAGCGCTCAGGGGATAACAGGGGACGAGCAGTACTTC. Together with reference TRBV9 and TRBJ2-7, the CDR3 gives the full variable domain: DSGVTQTPKHLITATGQRVTLRCSPRSGDLSVYWYQQSLDQGLQFLIQYYNGEERAKGNILERFSAQQFPDLHSELNLSSLELGDSALYFCASSAQGITGDEQYFGPGTRLTVT.

This clone has only one observation. This chain links TRBV9 with TRBJ2-1; D is tentatively TRBD1 or TRBD2 (6 bases each). The CDR3 spans 14 residues. The V end was cut by 0 bases, the J end by 6 bases, with 10 bases between. Germline V gene lookup returns CDR1 SGDLS and CDR2 YYNGEE. The CDR3 DNA is TGTGCCAGCAGCGTAGACGGAGGGGGCAATGAGCAGTTCTTC. Translated: CASSVDGGGNEQFF.

The chain recombines TRBV9 with TRBJ2-1; 9 nucleotides match TRBD2. Germline loops: CDR1 SGDLS, CDR2 YYNGEE. The CDR3 runs 15 residues. Trimming removed 0 bases from V and 9 bases from J; junction bases left unmatched: 7. CDR3 coding DNA: TGTGCCAGCAGCGTAGCAAATAGCGGGAGCTTTGAGCAGTTCTTC. Protein: CASSVANSGSFEQFF.

The CDR3 loop is CASSSYRVGATEAFF. CDR3 nucleotide sequence: TGTGCCAGCAGTTCTTACAGGGTAGGGGCCACTGAAGCTTTCTTT. The chain uses TRBV27 and TRBJ1-1; D perhaps matches TRBD1 (6 bases). This CDR3 is built from 15 residues. The germline V gene encodes CDR1 MNHEY and CDR2 SMNVEV (reference sequence). V was trimmed by 4 bases and J by 4 bases, leaving 16 bases between them.

This chain joins TRBV27 and TRBJ1-5, with 8 bases aligning to TRBD1. V was clipped by 5 bases and J by 11 bases; unmatched bases: 14. The CDR3 is made up of 15 amino acids. Per germline, CDR1 MNHEY and CDR2 SMNVEV (reference sequence). CDR3 coding DNA: TGTGCCAGCAGTCCGACCCGACAGGGGCCTTCGGCCCAGCATTTT. As protein: CASSPTRQGPSAQHF.

This sequence joins TRBV9 and TRBJ2-3; possible D gene TRBD1, 5 bases. The CDR3 covers 14 residues. The V and J ends lost 2 bases and 6 bases respectively, with 13 bases between them. Germline V gene sequence: CDR1 SGDLS, CDR2 YYNGEE. CDR3 nucleotides: TGTGCCAGCAGCGTCGTGAATCAGGGCGATACGCAGTATTTT. Its protein product is CASSVVNQGDTQYF.